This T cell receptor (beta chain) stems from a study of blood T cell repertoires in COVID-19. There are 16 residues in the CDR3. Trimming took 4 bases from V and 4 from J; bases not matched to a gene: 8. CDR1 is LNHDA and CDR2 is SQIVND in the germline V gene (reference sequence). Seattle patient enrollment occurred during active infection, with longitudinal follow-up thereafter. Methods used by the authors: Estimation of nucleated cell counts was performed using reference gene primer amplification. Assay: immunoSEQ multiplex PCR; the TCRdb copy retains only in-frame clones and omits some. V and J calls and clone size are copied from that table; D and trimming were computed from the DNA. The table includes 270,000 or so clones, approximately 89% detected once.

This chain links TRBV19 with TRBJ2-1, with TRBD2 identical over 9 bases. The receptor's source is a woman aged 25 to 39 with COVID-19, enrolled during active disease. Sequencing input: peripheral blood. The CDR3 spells CASSRAGGLDYNEQFF. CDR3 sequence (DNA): TGTGCCAGTAGTAGGGCGGGGGGGCTGGATTACAATGAGCAGTTCTTC.